The subject of this entry is one T cell receptor (beta chain). Sequenced by immunoSEQ multiplex PCR; TCRdb stores in-frame clones only, minus some. The sample holds approximately 98,000 clones, more than 80% seen once. The sample comes from a study of preoperative IRX-2 immunotherapy in early breast cancer. Regarding treatment: preoperative locoregional IRX-2 cytokine immunotherapy. The germline V gene has CDR1 LNHDA and CDR2 SQIVND (reference sequence). CDR3 length equals 17 residues. V was pared by 7 bases and J by 1 base, with 13 bases of the junction left unmatched. The sequence came from a human donor with breast cancer. The genes are TRBV19 and TRBJ1-1; TRBD1 agrees at 9 bases. Sequencing was performed on tumor tissue, taken after IRX-2 immunotherapy. The CDR3 spells CASITTGTGSKNTEAFF. The CDR3 region has the DNA TGTGCCAGTATAACGACCGGGACAGGGTCTAAGAACACTGAAGCTTTCTTT.